One sample yielded the 32 T cell receptor beta chains listed below, sequenced in a study of blood T cells in healthy people across ages. A J-beta primer mix and a sample-barcoded 5' primer were used in a second PCR of about 6 to 12 cycles. TCRdb analysed the 5' RACE reads with MiXCR anew, one entry per CDR3 protein. This sample yields around 970,000 distinct CDR3 sequences, of which 51% are seen a single time; over 20% belongs to the top ten. What was sequenced was blood. The receptors stem from a woman aged 60 to 75 in good health.

This clonotype has a single count. This chain links TRBV10-3 with TRBJ2-5; TRBD1 agrees at 7 bases. The germline V gene encodes CDR1 ENHRY and CDR2 SYGVKD. This CDR3 contains 14 residues. V gave up 6 bases and J gave up 9 bases; unmatched junction bases: 13. The CDR3 DNA reads TGTGCCATCAGACAGGGGAGTGAGGGGTTCGCCCAGTACTTC. Amino acid sequence: CAIRQGSEGFAQYF.

In its sample, this clonotype was seen a few times. The chain links TRBV25-1 to TRBJ1-5, with 7 bases identical to TRBD1. The CDR3 contains 18 residues. CDR1 is MGHDK and CDR2 is SYGVNS in the germline V gene. The V and J ends lost 5 bases and 7 bases, in that order; junction bases with no gene match: 20. This CDR3 reads CASSRPPPTGRTRQPQHF. CDR3 nucleotide sequence: TGTGCCAGCAGTCGCCCCCCCCCGACAGGGAGGACAAGGCAGCCCCAGCATTTT.

This chain links TRBV7-7 with TRBJ2-5, with D uncertain. The end of the DNA is better explained by TRBJ2-7, so the J call may be wrong. Germline CDR1 SSHAT, CDR2 FNYEAQ (reference sequence). The CDR3 sequence is 13 residues long. In DNA form, the CDR3 reads TGTGCCAGCAGCTTGGAACTGAACTACGAGCAGTACTTC. Its translation: CASSLELNYEQYF.

There are a few counts of this clonotype. J is TRBJ1-5 and V is TRBV7-2; no clear D gene. With 1 base removed from V and 4 bases from J, the gap between germline ends came to 8 bases. CDR1 and CDR2 from the germline V gene are SGHTA and FQGNSA. This CDR3 region has 14 residues. CDR3 DNA sequence: TGTGCCAGCAGCTTAGTGAGTGGAAATCAGCCCCAGCATTTT. Its protein product is CASSLVSGNQPQHF.

The rearrangement joins TRBV13 to TRBJ2-3; 9 bases match TRBD1. V gave up 5 bases and J gave up 1 base; unmatched junction bases: 4. There are 15 residues in the CDR3. From germline, CDR1 is PRHDT and CDR2 FYEKMQ (reference sequence). This chain's CDR3 is CASSARDRGTDTQYF. CDR3 coding DNA: TGTGCCAGCAGCGCTCGGGACAGGGGCACAGATACGCAGTATTTT. The variable domain in full, completed from reference TRBV13 and TRBJ2-3, reads AAGVIQSPRHLIKEKRETATLKCYPIPRHDTVYWYQQGPGQDPQFLISFYEKMQSDKGSIPDRFSAQQFSDYHSELNMSSLELGDSALYFCASSARDRGTDTQYFGPGTRLTVL.

The chain uses TRBV27 and TRBJ2-2; D call uncertain. Germline CDR1 and CDR2: MNHEY and SMNVEV (reference sequence). The germline V and J ends were trimmed by 7 bases and 3 bases, with 12 bases remaining between them. The CDR3 has 14 amino acids. The CDR3 DNA follows: TGTGCCAGCAAAAGGGCGCTGGACACCGGGGAGCTGTTTTTT. This sequence encodes CASKRALDTGELFF.

This clonotype was detected only a few times. This chain connects TRBV27 to TRBJ1-5, with D tentatively TRBD1 (6 bases). The germline V gene has CDR1 MNHEY and CDR2 SMNVEV (reference sequence). The CDR3 runs 16 residues. Trimming took off 4 bases at V and 4 bases at J, with 17 bases between the two ends. The CDR3 spells CASSSTGGLRNQPQHF. CDR3 DNA sequence: TGTGCCAGCAGTTCGACAGGTGGACTAAGAAATCAGCCCCAGCATTTT.

On this clonotype: A much larger clone lies one base from this, so it may be a read error. The chain joins TRBV7-2 to TRBJ2-5, with 7 bases aligning to TRBD2. Germline V gives CDR1 SGHTA, CDR2 FQGNSA. The CDR3 spans 15 residues. CDR3 DNA: TGTGCCAGCAGCTTGAGGCACCGGGAGGAAGAGACCCAGAACTTC. Its translation: CASSLRHREEETQNF.

The chain joins TRBV4-3 to TRBJ1-1; D gene unclear. The CDR3 spans 16 residues. V lost 1 base to trimming and J lost 2 bases, with 14 bases between them. The germline gives CDR1 LGHNA, CDR2 YSLEER. CDR3: CASSQVWGGVNTEAFF. DNA of the CDR3: TGCGCCAGCAGCCAAGTCTGGGGTGGAGTAAACACTGAAGCTTTCTTT.

Only a few counts were recorded for this clonotype. The gene calls are TRBV4-2 and TRBJ2-4; 11 bases align to TRBD2. Germline CDR1 and CDR2: LGHNA and YNFKEQ. Unmatched junction bases numbered 11, after V lost 2 bases and J lost 8 bases. The CDR3 extends over 17 amino acids. DNA of the CDR3: TGTGCCAGCAGCCAAACGTTTCTAGCGGGAGGTGGGGACATTCAGTACTTC. Translating it yields CASSQTFLAGGGDIQYF.

The chain links TRBV7-3 to TRBJ1-2; D is undetermined. The CDR3 is 17 residues long. Trimming took off 5 bases at V and 4 bases at J, with 23 bases between the two ends. Germline V gene sequence: CDR1 SGHTA, CDR2 FQGTGA. In nucleotides, the CDR3 is TGTGCCAGCAGCCACACTTCCCTCCCCGGGTTACGCTATGGCTACACCTTC. This sequence encodes CASSHTSLPGLRYGYTF.

The V gene is TRBV4-3, the J gene TRBJ2-4; D not certain. The V end was cut by 1 base, the J end by 7 bases, with 8 bases between. This CDR3 comprises 13 residues. Germline V gives CDR1 LGHNA, CDR2 YSLEER. The CDR3 spells CASSQVGVNIQYF. DNA of the CDR3: TGCGCCAGCAGCCAAGTCGGAGTTAACATTCAGTACTTC.

The chain combines TRBV6-1 with TRBJ1-5, with unresolved D. This CDR3 has 15 residues. Germline V CDR1 and CDR2: MNHNS, SASEGT. V lost 0 bases to trimming and J lost 4 bases, with 10 bases between them. CDR3 sequence (DNA): TGTGCCAGCAGTGAAGCAACTCGGTCTAATCAGCCCCAGCATTTT. Protein sequence: CASSEATRSNQPQHF.

CDR3 sequence: CASSVAASRNTEAFF. In DNA form, the CDR3 reads TGTGCCAGCAGCGTAGCTGCCTCAAGAAACACTGAAGCTTTCTTT. The chain combines TRBV9 with TRBJ1-1; D is undetermined. V was pared by 0 bases and J by 2 bases, with 11 bases between. CDR1 SGDLS and CDR2 YYNGEE come from the germline V gene. The CDR3 is 15 amino acids.

The chain recombines TRBV28 with TRBJ2-6; D is perhaps TRBD1 (5 bases). Germline loops: CDR1 MDHEN, CDR2 SYDVKM. The V gene lost 4 bases and the J gene lost 0 bases, with 13 bases spanning the gap. The CDR3 consists of 17 residues. This CDR3 is CASSSMGPNSGANVLTF. CDR3 in DNA: TGTGCCAGCAGTTCAATGGGGCCCAACTCTGGGGCCAACGTCCTGACTTTC.

This clonotype was detected only a few times. The gene calls are TRBV29-1 and TRBJ2-1, with 7 bases identical to TRBD2. This CDR3 has 16 amino acids. V dropped 3 bases and J dropped 6; count of bases not matched to a gene: 14. Germline V gene sequence: CDR1 SQVTM, CDR2 ANQGSEA. This chain's CDR3 is CSVEVVSGSKINEQFF. In nucleotides, the CDR3 is TGCAGCGTTGAGGTGGTTAGCGGGTCCAAAATCAATGAGCAGTTCTTC.

This chain links TRBV19 with TRBJ2-1, with TRBD2 matching 15 bases. V shed 6 bases, J shed 8 bases, and the junction held 5 bases outside the gene matches. Germline V gene lookup returns CDR1 LNHDA and CDR2 SQIVND (reference sequence). This CDR3 is built from 15 residues. CDR3 loop: CASRSGLAGGHEQFF. The CDR3 DNA is TGTGCCAGTAGATCGGGACTAGCGGGAGGACATGAGCAGTTCTTC.

This clonotype has just a few counts. The chain is built from TRBV9 and TRBJ2-2; 7 positions agree with TRBD1. This CDR3 has 15 residues. V lost 0 bases to trimming and J lost 3 bases; unmatched junction nucleotides: 2. Germline values: CDR1 SGDLS, CDR2 YYNGEE. CDR3 coding DNA: TGTGCCAGCAGCGTAGGAGGGGGCTACACCGGGGAGCTGTTTTTT. Protein product: CASSVGGGYTGELFF.

The chain links TRBV28 to TRBJ2-3; 9 positions match TRBD1. CDR3 length equals 15 residues. The germline CDR1 and CDR2 sequences are MDHEN and SYDVKM. The junction had 7 bases not matched to a gene; V was cut back by 6 bases and J by 3 bases. The CDR3 sequence: CASRSTGTGTDTQYF. The CDR3 DNA reads TGTGCCAGCAGGAGTACCGGGACAGGGACAGATACGCAGTATTTT.

The CDR3 loop reads CASSSPADGNSPLHF. The CDR3 coding sequence is TGTGCCAGCAGCTCCCCCGCGGATGGGAATTCACCCCTCCACTTT. This rearrangement joins TRBV5-5 to TRBJ1-6, with no clear D. Per the germline V gene, CDR1 is SGHKS and CDR2 is YYEKEE (reference sequence). The CDR3 sequence is 15 residues long. The V gene lost 3 bases and the J gene lost 7 bases, with 14 bases spanning the gap.

The chain couples TRBV12-3 or TRBV12-4 to TRBJ1-3; D not resolved. The CDR3 sequence is 14 residues long. Trimming left V 11 bases short and J 2 bases short, with 16 bases between. The CDR3 here is CAGIIGTTGNTIYF. The CDR3 DNA reads TGTGCCGGCATCATCGGCACCACTGGAAACACCATATATTTT.

This clonotype occurred a few times. The CDR3 bases are TGTGCCATCAGTGGGGCCCCGGCGATAGCGGGTAGAGCGGGGGAGACCCAGTACTTC. Residues: CAISGAPAIAGRAGETQYF. The V and J genes are TRBV10-3 and TRBJ2-7; TRBD2 agrees at 7 bases. The J call is uncertain, as TRBJ2-5 better fits the DNA end. Per the germline V gene, CDR1 is ENHRY and CDR2 is SYGVKD. CDR3 length equals 19 residues.

V and J are TRBV14 and TRBJ1-4; 9 nucleotides align to TRBD1. The CDR3 is made up of 16 amino acids. After removal of 2 bases from V and 7 bases from J, the junction contained 8 bases not matched to a gene. CDR1 and CDR2 (germline): SGHDN, FVKESK. The CDR3 sequence: CASSQHRDRDTEKLFF. Written as DNA, the CDR3 is TGTGCCAGCAGCCAACACCGGGACAGGGATACTGAAAAACTGTTTTTT.

The V call is TRBV29-1, the J call TRBJ2-3; D may match TRBD1 or TRBD2 (5 bases each). The germline gives CDR1 SQVTM, CDR2 ANQGSEA. V was shortened by 3 bases and J by 2 bases, with 24 bases between the two germline ends. CDR3 length: 18 residues. This CDR3 is CSVDSIVGGGPNTDTQYF. CDR3 nucleotides: TGCAGCGTTGATTCTATTGTAGGTGGGGGACCCAACACAGATACGCAGTATTTT.

The chain combines TRBV15 with TRBJ2-4; TRBD2 matches 8 bases. The CDR3 runs 12 residues. CDR1 and CDR2 (germline): LNHNV, YYDKDF (reference sequence). Trimming took 0 bases from V and 15 from J; bases not matched to a gene: 4. CDR3 coding DNA: TGTGCCACCAGCAGAGATAAGCGGGAGTTGTACTTC. As protein: CATSRDKRELYF.

The genes are TRBV25-1 and TRBJ2-1; 7 nucleotides match TRBD2. Germline CDR1 and CDR2: MGHDK and SYGVNS. V dropped 1 base and J dropped 7; count of bases not matched to a gene: 7. The CDR3 runs 15 residues. The chain's CDR3 is CASSEFGGGPNEQFF. For the CDR3, the DNA is TGTGCCAGCAGTGAATTCGGGGGAGGGCCGAATGAGCAGTTCTTC.

This clonotype turned up a few times. This chain uses TRBV5-1 with TRBJ2-7; the D is unclear. The CDR3 length is 14 residues. V was pared by 5 bases and J by 5 bases, with 17 bases between. Germline values: CDR1 SGHRS, CDR2 YFSETQ. In DNA, the CDR3 is TGCGCCAGCAGTTCTGCCAGCGTAGGTCACGAGCAGTACTTC. It specifies CASSSASVGHEQYF.

CDR3 in DNA: TGTGCCAGCAGCAAGGGACAGGGTGTCTACTACGAGCAGTACTTC. Translating gives CASSKGQGVYYEQYF. This chain uses TRBV21-1 with TRBJ2-7; the D call in the table, TRBD1, was not verified against the DNA. TRBV21-1 is flagged as a pseudogene. The CDR3 extends over 15 amino acids.

This chain links TRBV7-2 with TRBJ2-1; D might be TRBD1 or TRBD2, each matching 5 bases. Per the germline V gene, CDR1 is SGHTA and CDR2 is FQGNSA. Trimming left V 2 bases short and J 5 bases short, with 16 bases between. This CDR3 contains 16 residues. CDR3 sequence reads: CASSLFMRGIDNEQFF. Written as DNA, the CDR3 is TGTGCCAGCAGCTTATTCATGAGGGGTATCGACAATGAGCAGTTCTTC.

The CDR3 sequence is CASSYDSGQGRGYTF. The CDR3 DNA reads TGTGCCAGCAGTTACGATAGTGGACAGGGAAGGGGCTACACCTTC. The chain uses TRBV6-5 and TRBJ1-2; TRBD1 agrees at 8 bases. Losses at the gene ends were 2 bases for V and 8 bases for J; bases not matched to a gene: 10. Germline V gene lookup returns CDR1 MNHEY and CDR2 SVGAGI. The CDR3 contains 15 residues.

V usage is TRBV28 and J usage is TRBJ2-3; D not certain. The length of the CDR3 is 13 residues. Germline CDR1 and CDR2: MDHEN and SYDVKM. The V gene lost 7 bases and the J gene lost 6 bases, with 14 bases spanning the gap. The CDR3, as DNA: TGTGCCAGCAACCCCAGGAGTCTGGATACGCAGTATTTT. It specifies CASNPRSLDTQYF.

The V and J genes are TRBV30 and TRBJ2-7, with D tentatively TRBD2 (6 bases). Trimming took 3 bases from V and 3 from J, leaving 15 bases between them. The CDR3 consists of 14 residues. Germline V lookup: CDR1 GTSNPN, CDR2 SVGIG (reference sequence). This CDR3 reads CAWRTPGTYYEQYF. CDR3 nucleotides: TGTGCCTGGAGGACACCCGGGACTTACTACGAGCAGTACTTC.